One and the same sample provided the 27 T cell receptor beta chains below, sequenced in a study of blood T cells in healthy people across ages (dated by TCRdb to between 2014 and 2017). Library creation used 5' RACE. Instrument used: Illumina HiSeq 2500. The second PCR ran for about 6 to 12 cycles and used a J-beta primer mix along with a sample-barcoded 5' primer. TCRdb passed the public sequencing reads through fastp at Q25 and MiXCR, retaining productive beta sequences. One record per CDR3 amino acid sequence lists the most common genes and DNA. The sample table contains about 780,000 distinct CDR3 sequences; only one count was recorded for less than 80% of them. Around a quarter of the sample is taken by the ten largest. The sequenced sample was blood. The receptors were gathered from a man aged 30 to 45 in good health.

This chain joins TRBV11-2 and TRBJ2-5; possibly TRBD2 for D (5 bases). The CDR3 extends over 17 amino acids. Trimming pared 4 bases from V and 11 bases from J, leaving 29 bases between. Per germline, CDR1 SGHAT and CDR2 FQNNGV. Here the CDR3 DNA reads TGTGCCAGCAGCTCCTTTATATCGGTGAGGCGTTCTTGGGAGCAGTACTTC. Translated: CASSSFISVRRSWEQYF.

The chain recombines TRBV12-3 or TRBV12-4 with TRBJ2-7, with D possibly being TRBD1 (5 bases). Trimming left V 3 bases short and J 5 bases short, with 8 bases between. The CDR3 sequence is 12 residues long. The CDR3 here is CASSFMTDEQYF. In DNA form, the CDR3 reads TGTGCCAGCAGTTTTATGACAGACGAGCAGTACTTC.

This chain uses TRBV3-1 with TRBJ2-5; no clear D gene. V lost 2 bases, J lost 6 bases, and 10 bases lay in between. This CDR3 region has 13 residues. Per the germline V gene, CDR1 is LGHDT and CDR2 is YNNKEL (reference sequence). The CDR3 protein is CASSQLSGKTQYF. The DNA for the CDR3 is TGTGCCAGCAGCCAATTATCAGGAAAGACCCAGTACTTC.

This CDR3 reads CASIQTGGDTEAFF. CDR3 DNA: TGTGCCAGCATCCAGACAGGGGGGGACACTGAAGCTTTCTTT. The chain employs TRBV7-2 and TRBJ1-1; TRBD1 agrees at 9 bases. This CDR3 is 14 amino acids long. The V gene end was trimmed by 7 bases and the J gene end by 3 bases; junction bases not matched to a gene: 6. Germline V gene lookup returns CDR1 SGHTA and CDR2 FQGNSA.

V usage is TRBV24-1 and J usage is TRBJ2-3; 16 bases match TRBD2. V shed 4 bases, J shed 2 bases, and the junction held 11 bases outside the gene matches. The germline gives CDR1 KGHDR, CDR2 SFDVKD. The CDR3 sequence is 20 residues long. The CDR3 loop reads CATSDTGLAGGWHHTDTQYF. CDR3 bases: TGTGCCACCAGTGACACGGGACTAGCGGGAGGGTGGCACCACACAGATACGCAGTATTTT.

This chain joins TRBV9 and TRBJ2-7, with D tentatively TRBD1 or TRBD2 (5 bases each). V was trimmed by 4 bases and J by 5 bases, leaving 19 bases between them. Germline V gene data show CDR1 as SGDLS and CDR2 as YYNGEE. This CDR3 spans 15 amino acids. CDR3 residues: CASSPMPGPQDEQYF. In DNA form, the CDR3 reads TGTGCCAGCAGCCCCATGCCGGGGCCCCAAGACGAGCAGTACTTC.

Written as DNA, the CDR3 is TGTGCCAGCAGTTTCGGGGCCAGGGAGACCCAGTACTTC. It encodes CASSFGARETQYF. V and J are TRBV12-3 or TRBV12-4 and TRBJ2-5; D assignment may be TRBD1 or TRBD2 (5 bases each). Trimming removed 3 bases from V and 5 bases from J, with 10 bases in between. CDR3 size: 13 residues.

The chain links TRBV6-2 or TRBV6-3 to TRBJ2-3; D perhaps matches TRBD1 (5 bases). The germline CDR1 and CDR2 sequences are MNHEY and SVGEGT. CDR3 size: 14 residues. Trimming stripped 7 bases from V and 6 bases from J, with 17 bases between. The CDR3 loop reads CASTDLSGKDTQYF. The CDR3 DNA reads TGTGCCAGCACCGACCTCTCAGGGAAGGATACGCAGTATTTT.

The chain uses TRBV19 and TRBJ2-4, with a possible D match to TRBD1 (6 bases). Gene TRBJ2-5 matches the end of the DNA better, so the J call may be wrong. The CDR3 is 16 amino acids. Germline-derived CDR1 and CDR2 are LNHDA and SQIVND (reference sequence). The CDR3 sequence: CASASTGGYSPGTQYF. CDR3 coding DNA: TGTGCCAGTGCCTCGACAGGAGGCTACTCTCCGGGGACCCAGTACTTC.

DNA for the CDR3: TGCAGCGTTGATTTGGCCAGCCTCCAAGAGACCCAGTACTTC. Protein sequence: CSVDLASLQETQYF. V usage is TRBV29-1 and J usage is TRBJ2-5; D is unclear. Between the trimmed V and J ends, which lost 3 bases and 1 base, there was a span of 12 bases. The CDR3 is 14 residues long. CDR1 is SQVTM, CDR2 ANQGSEA, per germline.

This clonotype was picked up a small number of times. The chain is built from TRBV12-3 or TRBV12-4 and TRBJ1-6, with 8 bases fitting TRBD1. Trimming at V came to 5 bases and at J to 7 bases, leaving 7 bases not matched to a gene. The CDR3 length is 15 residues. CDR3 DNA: TGTGCCAGCAGTGGACAGGGAATGAAGAATTCACCCCTCCACTTT. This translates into CASSGQGMKNSPLHF.

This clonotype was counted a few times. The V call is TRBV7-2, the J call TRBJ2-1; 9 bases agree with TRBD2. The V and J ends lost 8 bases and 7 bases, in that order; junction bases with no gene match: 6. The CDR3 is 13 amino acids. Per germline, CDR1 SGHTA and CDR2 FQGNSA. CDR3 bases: TGTGCCAGCGGTAGCGGGGGCCCTAATGAGCAGTTCTTC. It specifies CASGSGGPNEQFF.

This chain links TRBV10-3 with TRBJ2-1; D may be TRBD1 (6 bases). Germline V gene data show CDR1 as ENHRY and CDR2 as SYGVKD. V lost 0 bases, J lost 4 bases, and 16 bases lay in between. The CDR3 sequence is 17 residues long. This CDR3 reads CAISESTGKLKYNEQFF. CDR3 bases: TGTGCCATCAGTGAGTCGACAGGCAAACTAAAATACAATGAGCAGTTCTTC.

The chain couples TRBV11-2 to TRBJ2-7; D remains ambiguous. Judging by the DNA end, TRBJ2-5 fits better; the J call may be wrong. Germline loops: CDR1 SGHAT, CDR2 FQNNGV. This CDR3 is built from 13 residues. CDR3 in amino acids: CASSSFKEETQYF. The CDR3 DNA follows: TGTGCCAGCAGCTCCTTTAAAGAGGAGACCCAGTACTTC.

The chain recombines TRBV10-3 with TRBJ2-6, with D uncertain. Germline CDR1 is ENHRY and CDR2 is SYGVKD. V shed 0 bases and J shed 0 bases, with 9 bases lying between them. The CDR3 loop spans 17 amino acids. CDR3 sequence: CAISESKDTSGANVLTF. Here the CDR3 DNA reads TGTGCCATCAGTGAGTCCAAGGATACCTCTGGGGCCAACGTCCTGACTTTC.

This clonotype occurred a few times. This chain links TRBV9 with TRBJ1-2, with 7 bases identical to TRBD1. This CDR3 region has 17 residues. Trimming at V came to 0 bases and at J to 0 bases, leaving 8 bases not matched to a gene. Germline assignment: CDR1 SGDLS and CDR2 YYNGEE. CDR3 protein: CASSVGDRASSNYGYTF. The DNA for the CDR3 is TGTGCCAGCAGCGTAGGAGACAGGGCAAGTTCTAACTATGGCTACACCTTC.

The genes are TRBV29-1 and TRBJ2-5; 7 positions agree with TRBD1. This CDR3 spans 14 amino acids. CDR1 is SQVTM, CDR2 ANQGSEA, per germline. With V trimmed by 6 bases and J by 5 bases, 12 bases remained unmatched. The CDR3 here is CSVPPRGGMETQYF. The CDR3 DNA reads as TGCAGCGTCCCTCCAAGAGGGGGCATGGAGACCCAGTACTTC.

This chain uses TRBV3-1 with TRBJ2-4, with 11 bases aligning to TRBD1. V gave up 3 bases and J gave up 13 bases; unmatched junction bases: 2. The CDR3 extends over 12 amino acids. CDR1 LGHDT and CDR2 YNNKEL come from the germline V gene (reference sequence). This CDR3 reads CASSHGTGGQYF. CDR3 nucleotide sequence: TGTGCCAGCAGCCATGGGACAGGGGGGCAGTACTTC. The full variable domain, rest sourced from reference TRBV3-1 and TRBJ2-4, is DTAVSQTPKYLVTQMGNDKSIKCEQNLGHDTMYWYKQDSKKFLKIMFSYNNKELIINETVPNRFSPKSPDKAHLNLHINSLELGDSAVYFCASSHGTGGQYFGAGTRLSVL.

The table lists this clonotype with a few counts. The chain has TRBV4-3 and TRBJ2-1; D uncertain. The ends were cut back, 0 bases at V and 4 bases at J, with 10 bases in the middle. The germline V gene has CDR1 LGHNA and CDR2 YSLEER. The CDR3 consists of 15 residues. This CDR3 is CASSQDEAAYNEQFF. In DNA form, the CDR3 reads TGCGCCAGCAGCCAAGATGAGGCAGCATACAATGAGCAGTTCTTC.

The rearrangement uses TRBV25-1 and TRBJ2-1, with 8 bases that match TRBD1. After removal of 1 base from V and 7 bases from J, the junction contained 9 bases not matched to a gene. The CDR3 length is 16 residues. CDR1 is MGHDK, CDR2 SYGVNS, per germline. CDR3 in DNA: TGTGCCAGCAGTGAATTTAGGCAGGGGGCAGGGAATGAGCAGTTCTTC. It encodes CASSEFRQGAGNEQFF.

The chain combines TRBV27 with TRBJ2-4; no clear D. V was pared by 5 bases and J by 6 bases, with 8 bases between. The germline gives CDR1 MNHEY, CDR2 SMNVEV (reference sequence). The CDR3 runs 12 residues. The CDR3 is CASSPRSNIQYF. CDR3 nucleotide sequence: TGTGCCAGCAGTCCCCGCTCAAACATTCAGTACTTC.

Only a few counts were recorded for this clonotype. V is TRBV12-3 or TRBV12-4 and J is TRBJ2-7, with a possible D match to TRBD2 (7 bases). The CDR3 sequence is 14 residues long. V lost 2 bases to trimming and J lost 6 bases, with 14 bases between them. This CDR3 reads CASSLWGGRGEQYF. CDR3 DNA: TGTGCCAGCAGTTTATGGGGGGGGCGAGGCGAGCAGTACTTC.

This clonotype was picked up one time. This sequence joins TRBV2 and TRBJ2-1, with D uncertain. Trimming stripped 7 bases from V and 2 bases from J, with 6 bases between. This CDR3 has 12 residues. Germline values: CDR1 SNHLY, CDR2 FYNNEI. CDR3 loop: CASIAPYNEQFF. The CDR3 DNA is TGTGCCAGCATTGCCCCCTACAATGAGCAGTTCTTC.

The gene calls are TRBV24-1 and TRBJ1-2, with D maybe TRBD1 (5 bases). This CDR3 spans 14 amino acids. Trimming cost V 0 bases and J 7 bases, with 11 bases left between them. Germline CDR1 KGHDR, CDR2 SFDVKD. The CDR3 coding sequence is TGTGCCACCAGTGATTTGAGCGGGGGTAGTGGCTACACCTTC. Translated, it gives CATSDLSGGSGYTF.

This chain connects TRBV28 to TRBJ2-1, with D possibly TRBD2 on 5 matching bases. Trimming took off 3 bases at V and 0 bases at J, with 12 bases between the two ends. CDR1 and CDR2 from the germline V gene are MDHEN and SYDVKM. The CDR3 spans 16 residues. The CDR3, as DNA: TGTGCCAGCAGTTTGGCGGGTTCGAGCTCCTACAATGAGCAGTTCTTC. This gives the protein CASSLAGSSSYNEQFF.

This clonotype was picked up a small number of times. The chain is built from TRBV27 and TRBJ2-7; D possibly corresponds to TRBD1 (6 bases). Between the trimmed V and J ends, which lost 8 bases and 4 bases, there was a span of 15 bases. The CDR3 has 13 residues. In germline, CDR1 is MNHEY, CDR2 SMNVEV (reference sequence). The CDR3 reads CASAWGRSYEQYF. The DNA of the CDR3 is TGTGCCAGCGCATGGGGGCGATCTTACGAGCAGTACTTC.

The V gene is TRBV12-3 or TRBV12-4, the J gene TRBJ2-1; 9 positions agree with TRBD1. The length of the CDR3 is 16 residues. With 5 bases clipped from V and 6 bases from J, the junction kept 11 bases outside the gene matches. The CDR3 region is CASSPSGQGGGNEQFF. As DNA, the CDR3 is TGTGCCAGCAGTCCCTCGGGACAGGGAGGGGGCAATGAGCAGTTCTTC.